This T cell receptor (beta chain) was identified in a study of T cells in Graves' hyperthyroidism and ophthalmopathy. Using RNA transcripts as the source, TCR beta CDR3 regions were amplified. When the TCR CDR3 underwent first-round RT-PCR, the HTBI primer set was used. One entry per CDR3 protein results from TCRdb running MiXCR on the multiplex PCR reads. The sample yields some 350,000 distinct CDR3 sequences, under 20% seen once. CDR1 and CDR2 from the germline V gene are DFQATT and SNEGSKA (reference sequence). V was pared by 0 bases and J by 6 bases, with 21 bases between. This CDR3 spans 16 amino acids. In its sample, this clonotype was seen many times. Its specificity is not known. General study results and limits: The model's output predicted ophthalmopathy at a median of roughly 6 months prior to onset. Within blood appeared most thyroid clonotypes that had expanded above 0.001.

Over 18 months, lack of ophthalmopathy progression marked Graves' hyperthyroidism as stable. Sequencing used blood. This clonotype originated in a young woman with Graves' hyperthyroidism. The chain couples TRBV20-1 to TRBJ2-7; D may be TRBD2 (6 bases). Here the CDR3 reads CSARDQSMGRGGEQYF. Here the CDR3 DNA reads TGCAGTGCTAGAGATCAATCGATGGGGCGGGGCGGCGAGCAGTACTTC.